The text below deals with one T cell receptor (beta chain). Its specific antigen is unknown. No qualities accompany the bases; no much larger clone lies one base away. The immunoSEQ Assay, a bias-controlled multiplex PCR, was used to amplify TCRbeta CDR3 regions from genomic DNA. Regarding the original processing steps: The number of nucleated cells in each sample was estimated from the amplification of reference gene primers within the assay. To quantify the absolute abundance of each unique TCRbeta CDR3 rearrangement, sequence reads were collapsed and filtered. For each sample, productive Simpson clonality was calculated as the square root of Simpson's diversity index over productive rearrangements. TCRdb retrieved this table from immuneACCESS and kept in-frame rearrangements only. Not all clones are present; in checked studies, unresolved V genes account for under half, and no reason is known for the remainder. V, J and clone size are those of that table, while D and trimming were read from the DNA. The sample yields approximately 70,000 clones; about 85% were counted once. Clones ranked in the top ten supply approximately 3.6% of the sample.

CDR1 and CDR2, looked up from the germline V gene, are MGHRA and YSYEKL. The cysteine opens and the phenylalanine closes a CDR3 of 15 amino acids. Just the 45-base CDR3 DNA is kept, in frame starting at base 1. V drops 0 bases and J drops 5 bases, leaving 12 bases in between. The data are from a study of blood T cell repertoires in COVID-19 (dated by TCRdb to between 2020 and 2021). Looking at the study overall: Samples from collaborators originated in the United States, Italy and Spain and spanned both the acute and convalescent phases of COVID-19. Subjects who had been exposed to COVID-19, were actively infected with it, or had recovered from it provided the deeply sampled blood TCRbeta repertoires that made up the dataset. The prospective study material was composed of cDNA or gDNA derived from T cells, B-cell-depleted T cells, or PBMCs. HLA class I and class II types, where available, came from metadata supplied by the sample provider rather than from assay-based typing. Nearly every sample came with metadata listing a de-identified subject ID, COVID-19 status, age in years and sex. A freely available public database, intended as a resource for researchers studying the immune response to SARS-CoV-2, is where the repertoires were released. Samples came from the ongoing ImmuneRACE study (first 160 participants) plus 1,254 subjects from 6 global collaborators. Results the study describes overall, beyond this receptor: How much clinical and demographic metadata was included differed by source and by participant, and the metadata was provided uncurated.

One collaborating source in Seattle enrolled patients during active infection and followed them longitudinally through the course of disease. The collaborating institutions used their own protocols to collect whole blood in K2EDTA tubes. For TCRbeta analysis, collaborator samples were shipped as frozen whole blood, as isolated PBMCs, or as DNA extracted from either sample type. The sequence was collected from a woman in her forties or fifties with COVID-19, enrolled during active disease. The rearranged chain carries TRBV4-1 and TRBJ2-3; a weak D assignment points to TRBD2 (5 bases agree). The sample taken for sequencing was peripheral blood. The CDR3 region has the sequence CASSQDAAEGDTQYF. The DNA sequence is TGCGCCAGCAGCCAAGACGCGGCCGAGGGAGATACGCAGTATTTT.